One and the same sample provided the 8 T cell receptor beta chains below, sequenced in a study of shared clonotypes between healthy human individuals. The naive CD8 population came from CD45RO-negative cells selected for CCR7, without terminally differentiated effector memory CD45RA+ cells. Some clones are missing from TCRdb's copy, which holds only in-frame ones; the method was immunoSEQ multiplex PCR. This table holds 1.5 million to 2.5 million clones, about 94% found once. Sequencing was performed on naive CD8+ T cells sorted from blood. The receptors shown here come from a man between 18 and 35 years old in good health.

The chain employs TRBV9 and TRBJ2-3; 8 bases agree with TRBD2. The ends lost 0 bases at V and 5 bases at J; junction bases unmatched: 8. This CDR3 contains 16 residues. Germline values: CDR1 SGDLS, CDR2 YYNGEE. For the CDR3, the DNA is TGTGCCAGCAGCGTAGATAAGGCGGGGGGTGGAGATACGCAGTATTTT. Translation: CASSVDKAGGGDTQYF.

V usage is TRBV30 and J usage is TRBJ2-7; 9 nucleotides line up with TRBD1. Germline V gene lookup returns CDR1 GTSNPN and CDR2 SVGIG (reference sequence). J gave up 1 base and V 0 bases, and 4 bases lay outside the gene matches. The CDR3 is made up of 15 amino acids. DNA for the CDR3: TGTGCCTGGAGTGTACCGGGACAGGGTTCCTACGAGCAGTACTTC. Translating it yields CAWSVPGQGSYEQYF.

This clone came up once. The chain's CDR3 is CAISESVGGYEQYF. The CDR3 DNA reads as TGTGCCATCAGTGAGTCAGTAGGGGGATACGAGCAGTACTTC. This chain joins TRBV10-3 and TRBJ2-7; the D gene is possibly TRBD1 (6 bases). V lost 0 bases and J 4 bases, leaving 10 bases between the germline ends. The germline V gene has CDR1 ENHRY and CDR2 SYGVKD. CDR3 length equals 14 residues.

Details on this clone: In the same sample, other DNA sequences code for this CDR3. Here the CDR3 DNA reads TGCGCCAGCAGCCAAGACCGGGATAGCTACAATGAGCAGTTCTTC. Residues: CASSQDRDSYNEQFF. The chain links TRBV4-3 to TRBJ2-1; tentative D call: TRBD2 (5 bases). Germline assignment: CDR1 LGHNA and CDR2 YSLEER. CDR3 length: 15 residues. V gave up 0 bases and J gave up 3 bases, with 9 bases separating them.

With regard to this clone: Other DNA variants within this sample encode the same CDR3. In nucleotides, the CDR3 is TGTGCCAGCAGCTCTACGAGTTCGTACGAGCAGTACTTC. Its protein product is CASSSTSSYEQYF. The chain has TRBV5-6 and TRBJ2-7; D gene ambiguous. Germline lookup yields CDR1 SGHDT and CDR2 YYEEEE. The CDR3 totals 13 residues. V lost 3 bases to trimming and J lost 4 bases, with 11 bases between them.

The chain carries TRBV11-2 and TRBJ1-1; possible D gene TRBD1, 5 bases. The CDR3 has 13 amino acids. CDR1 and CDR2 (germline): SGHAT, FQNNGV. The germline V and J ends were trimmed by 5 bases and 8 bases, with 15 bases remaining between them. The CDR3 loop is CASSLGWGSEAFF. CDR3 in DNA: TGTGCCAGCAGCCTAGGGTGGGGCTCCGAAGCTTTCTTT.

A single count supports this clone. The chain couples TRBV6-5 to TRBJ2-7; D not resolved. The V gene's germline CDR1 is MNHEY and CDR2 SVGAGI. The length of the CDR3 is 12 residues. The ends were cut back, 5 bases at V and 6 bases at J, with 11 bases in the middle. The chain's CDR3 is CASSNPSGEQYF. In nucleotides, the CDR3 is TGTGCCAGCAGTAACCCTTCGGGCGAGCAGTACTTC.

A word on this clone: The sample contains more than one DNA sequence encoding this CDR3. This sequence joins TRBV4-1 and TRBJ2-7, with 7 positions matching TRBD2. After removal of 0 bases from V and 4 bases from J, the junction contained 6 bases not matched to a gene. The length of the CDR3 is 15 residues. The germline V gene encodes CDR1 MGHRA and CDR2 YSYEKL. The CDR3 region is CASSQEASGTYEQYF. As DNA, the CDR3 is TGCGCCAGCAGCCAAGAGGCTAGCGGCACATACGAGCAGTACTTC.